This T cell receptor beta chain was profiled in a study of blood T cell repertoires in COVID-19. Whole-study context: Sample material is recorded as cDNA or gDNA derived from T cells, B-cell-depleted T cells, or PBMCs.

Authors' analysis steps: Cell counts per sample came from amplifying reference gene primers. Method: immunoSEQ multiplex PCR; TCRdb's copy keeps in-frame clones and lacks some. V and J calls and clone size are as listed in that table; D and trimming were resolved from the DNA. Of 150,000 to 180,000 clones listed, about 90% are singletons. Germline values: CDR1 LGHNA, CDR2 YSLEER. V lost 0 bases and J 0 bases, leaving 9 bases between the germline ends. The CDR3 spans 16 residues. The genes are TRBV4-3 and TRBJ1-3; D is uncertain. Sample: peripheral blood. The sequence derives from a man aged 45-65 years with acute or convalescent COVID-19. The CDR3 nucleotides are TGCGCCAGCAGCCAAGAAGACTGGTACTCTGGAAACACCATATATTTT. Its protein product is CASSQEDWYSGNTIYF.